The T cell receptor beta chain under discussion was sequenced for a study of cytomegalovirus exposure and HLA in healthy donors. Comment on this clone: Antigen unknown.

Study-wide points: At a 0.05 false discovery rate, a later analysis found some 18,000 TCR beta sequences to be associated with HLA alleles.

The PCR contained 60 Vbeta and 13 Jbeta primers. Measured with immunoSEQ multiplex PCR; TCRdb has only the in-frame clones, and not every one. The table shows 150,000 to 200,000 clones, with about four fifths occurring only once. The sequenced material came from PBMCs. This receptor was taken from a male donor in good health and CMV-seronegative.

CDR3 bases: TGTGCCAGCAGCGGGAGCGGGGGGGCCAAAAACATTCAGTACTTC. Translating it yields CASSGSGGAKNIQYF. The rearrangement links TRBV7-8 to TRBJ2-4, with 9 bases fitting TRBD2. The CDR3 is 15 residues long. In germline, CDR1 is SGHVS, CDR2 FQNEAQ. V dropped 5 bases and J dropped 1; count of bases not matched to a gene: 3.